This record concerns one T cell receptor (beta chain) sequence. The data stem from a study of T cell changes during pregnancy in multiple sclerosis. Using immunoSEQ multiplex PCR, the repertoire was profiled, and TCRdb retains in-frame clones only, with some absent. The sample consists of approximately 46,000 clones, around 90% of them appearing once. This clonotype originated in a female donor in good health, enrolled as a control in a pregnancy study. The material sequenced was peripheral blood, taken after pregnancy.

As DNA, the CDR3 is TGTGCCTGGAGTGTACTGGCGCGGGGACAGTACTTC. Its translation: CAWSVLARGQYF. The chain has TRBV30 and TRBJ2-4; weak D call: TRBD2 (6 bases). Germline values: CDR1 GTSNPN, CDR2 SVGIG (reference sequence). V lost 0 bases and J lost 13, with 13 bases in between. This CDR3 comprises 12 residues.